The clone carrying this T cell receptor (beta chain) was found once. The data were taken from a study of technical replicates of blood from a few donors. TCRdb's copy holds only in-frame clones and misses some; the assay was immunoSEQ multiplex PCR. Here the sample spans about 50,000 clones, approximately 95% being singletons. The germline V and J ends were trimmed by 2 bases and 3 bases, with 14 bases remaining between them. Germline V gene data show CDR1 as SGHVS and CDR2 as FQNEAQ. This CDR3 contains 15 residues. The sequencing input was T cells isolated from PBMCs. The sequence was obtained from a human donor in good health. The chain recombines TRBV7-8 with TRBJ2-7; D is possibly TRBD1 (6 bases). The CDR3 bases are TGTGCCAGCAGCTTACGGGGCAGGGGCGACTACGAGCAGTACTTC. This sequence encodes CASSLRGRGDYEQYF.